Each of the 8 T cell receptor beta chains below was sequenced from the same sample in a study of blood T cell repertoires in COVID-19. Profiled with immunoSEQ multiplex PCR; TCRdb holds only in-frame clones, not every one. The table shows around 92,000 clones, with 86% occurring only once. The sequenced material came from peripheral blood. The receptors originated from a woman between 55 and 75 years old in a cohort sampled during active or convalescent COVID-19.

This clone was counted once. The chain joins TRBV7-6 to TRBJ2-6, with unresolved D. Germline V gene lookup returns CDR1 SGHVS and CDR2 FNYEAQ. V lost 5 bases and J lost 1, with 12 bases in between. The CDR3 extends over 16 amino acids. For the CDR3, the DNA is TGTGCCAGCAGCACAGAAGGCATATCTGGGGCCAACGTCCTGACTTTC. Translated, it gives CASSTEGISGANVLTF.

This clone came up once. This chain joins TRBV27 and TRBJ1-2, with TRBD1 identical over 10 bases. Germline trimming cut 6 bases from V and 8 bases from J; bases unmatched to any gene: 18. The CDR3 runs 17 residues. Germline assignment: CDR1 MNHEY and CDR2 SMNVEV (reference sequence). CDR3 sequence: CASSLTPFPGQGSGYTF. CDR3 nucleotides: TGTGCCAGCAGCCTCACCCCTTTCCCGGGACAGGGGTCCGGCTACACCTTC.

The J gene is TRBJ1-1, the V gene TRBV9; 10 nucleotides align to TRBD1. The germline gives CDR1 SGDLS, CDR2 YYNGEE. The CDR3 runs 14 residues. The V and J ends lost 2 bases and 5 bases, in that order; junction bases with no gene match: 3. The CDR3 DNA is TGTGCCAGCAGCGTCGGGACAGGGGAGACTGAAGCTTTCTTT. Protein sequence: CASSVGTGETEAFF.

The chain carries TRBV28 and TRBJ1-1; D unresolved. With 5 bases removed from V and 0 bases from J, the gap between germline ends came to 7 bases. The length of the CDR3 is 13 residues. Germline V gene data show CDR1 as MDHEN and CDR2 as SYDVKM. The CDR3 reads CASSPQMNTEAFF. DNA of the CDR3: TGTGCCAGCAGTCCACAGATGAACACTGAAGCTTTCTTT.

The chain combines TRBV4-1 with TRBJ2-2; TRBD2 is a possible D gene (6 bases). The CDR3 has 15 amino acids. CDR1 and CDR2 (germline): MGHRA, YSYEKL. V was cut by 1 base and J by 1 base, with 7 bases left in between. Here the CDR3 reads CASSQASVNTGELFF. For the CDR3, the DNA is TGCGCCAGCAGCCAAGCTAGCGTGAACACCGGGGAGCTGTTTTTT.

This clone has just one count. V usage is TRBV19 and J usage is TRBJ1-2; no firm D call. The V gene's germline CDR1 is LNHDA and CDR2 SQIVND (reference sequence). This CDR3 spans 13 amino acids. V was cut by 5 bases and J by 5 bases, with 12 bases left in between. DNA for the CDR3: TGTGCCAGTAGTTCGAACTACAAATATGGCTACACCTTC. Translation gives CASSSNYKYGYTF.

This clone came up once. CDR3 residues: CASSPELAGGPGETQYF. CDR3 DNA sequence: TGTGCCAGCAGCCCGGAACTAGCGGGGGGGCCCGGAGAGACCCAGTACTTC. This sequence joins TRBV11-2 and TRBJ2-5; 13 bases agree with TRBD2. Trimming removed 5 bases from V and 4 bases from J; junction bases left unmatched: 10. Germline V gene lookup returns CDR1 SGHAT and CDR2 FQNNGV. This CDR3 spans 17 amino acids.

The CDR3 loop is CASSLTSGRITGELFF. CDR3 coding DNA: TGTGCCAGCAGCTTAACTAGCGGGAGGATCACCGGGGAGCTGTTTTTT. V gene TRBV7-3 combines with J gene TRBJ2-2; 10 nucleotides line up with TRBD2. The CDR3 covers 16 residues. Looked up from germline, CDR1 is SGHTA and CDR2 is FQGTGA. The trim removed 0 bases at V and 4 bases at J, leaving 2 bases unmatched.